This T cell receptor beta chain was captured in a study of identical twins. Germline CDR1 SGHRS, CDR2 YFSETQ. CDR3 length equals 15 residues. V shed 0 bases and J shed 5 bases, with 14 bases lying between them. Unique molecular identifiers were present on cDNA, and template switching added a universal primer site. TCRdb re-derived calls from the 5' RACE reads in MiXCR, one entry per CDR3 protein. The profile covers over 500,000 distinct CDR3 sequences, with around 20% appearing a single time and around 0.9% taken by the ten largest. As regards this clonotype: Its antigen is still unknown.

Study-wide findings and caveats: The same donors were not followed; conclusions instead depended on cross-sectional statistical analysis.

This same sample was also taken into another study, of T cells expressing NK-cell markers.

The TCR comes from a woman under 30 in good health. The V and J genes are TRBV5-1 and TRBJ2-5; D is perhaps TRBD1 or TRBD2 (6 bases each). The specimen sequenced was CD4+ T cells sorted from blood. For the CDR3, the DNA is TGCGCCAGCAGCTTGGAGGCGGGAAGGGGGGAGACCCAGTACTTC. Its translation: CASSLEAGRGETQYF.